The rows below give T cell receptor beta chains drawn from one sample of a study of T-cell memory formation after mild COVID-19. TCRdb recomputed calls from the 5' RACE reads with MiXCR, one row per CDR3 protein. The repertoire has hundreds of thousands of distinct CDR3 sequences, 20% to 25% of them found once; the top ten carry approximately 8.4%. Sequenced material: PBMCs or a T cell subset sorted from them (not recorded which). These receptors were obtained from an adult woman who had mild COVID-19 (a few samples of this study predate the infection). Cell type and time point are not known. CDR3s include the opening cysteine and the closing phenylalanine or tryptophan. D genes are given only for firm matches. Part of the rows lack a size; the others show once, few, many or a class for expanded clones.

d_call,j_call,v_call,clone_size,cdr3_aa,cdr3_nt
-,TRBJ2-6,TRBV29-1,-,CSVDSISLSGANVLTF,TGCAGCGTGGACTCTATCTCTCTCTCTGGGGCCAACGTCCTGACTTTC
TRBD2,TRBJ2-1,TRBV11-2,-,CASSHRTSGYNEQFF,TGTGCCAGCAGCCACCGGACTAGCGGTTACAATGAGCAGTTCTTC
TRBD2,TRBJ2-3,TRBV6-6,once,CASSSLAESTDTQYF,TGTGCCAGCAGTTCTCTAGCGGAAAGCACAGATACGCAGTATTTT
-,TRBJ1-5,TRBV18,many,CASSRRFTEGEMSNQPQHF,TGTGCCAGCTCACGGCGTTTCACGGAGGGTGAGATGAGCAATCAGCCCCAGCATTTT
TRBD1,TRBJ1-1,TRBV4-1,few,CASSQVTGGGEAFF,TGCGCCAGCAGCCAAGTAACAGGGGGCGGTGAAGCTTTCTTT
TRBD1,TRBJ2-7,TRBV30,few,CAGWPGQGSYEQYF,TGTGCCGGATGGCCGGGACAGGGATCCTACGAGCAGTACTTC
-,TRBJ1-1,TRBV9,-,CASSQDSLPNTEAFF,TGTGCCAGCAGCCAGGACAGCCTCCCGAACACTGAAGCTTTCTTT
TRBD2,TRBJ2-7,TRBV20-1,-,CSARDGTSPYEQYF,TGCAGTGCTAGGGACGGGACTAGTCCCTACGAGCAGTACTTC
TRBD2,TRBJ2-1,TRBV7-9,many,CASSFPRSGSGRAISNEQFF,TGTGCCAGCAGCTTCCCCCGCTCGGGCAGCGGGAGGGCGATCTCCAATGAGCAGTTCTTC
-,TRBJ2-7,TRBV20-1,few,CSALRGSSYEQYF,TGCAGTGCGCTTAGGGGATCCTCCTACGAGCAGTACTTC
TRBD2,TRBJ2-1,TRBV15,-,CATSRSSGSSYEQFF,TGTGCCACCAGCAGATCGAGCGGGAGTAGCTATGAGCAGTTCTTC
TRBD2,TRBJ2-1,TRBV6-5,few,CATSSGRGYNEQFF,TGTGCCACCTCTAGCGGGAGGGGGTACAATGAGCAGTTCTTC
-,TRBJ2-7,TRBV12-3/TRBV12-4,few,CASSSQDTYEQYF,TGTGCCAGCAGCTCACAGGACACCTACGAGCAGTACTTC
TRBD2,TRBJ2-7,TRBV3-1,-,CASSQDRTSGTYEQYF,TGTGCCAGCAGCCAAGATCGGACTAGCGGAACCTACGAGCAGTACTTC
TRBD2,TRBJ2-7,TRBV5-4,-,CASSSSGGLYEQYF,TGTGCCAGCAGTTCTAGCGGGGGGCTCTACGAGCAGTACTTC
-,TRBJ1-6,TRBV18,few,CASSPPGRGMNSPLHF,TGTGCCAGCTCACCACCAGGCAGGGGTATGAATTCACCCCTCCACTTT
-,TRBJ2-1,TRBV21-1,-,CASSKSWTSGEGEQFF,TGTGCCAGCAGCAAATCATGGACTAGCGGGGAAGGCGAGCAGTTCTTC
TRBD1,TRBJ2-7,TRBV20-1,once,CSARNQGDSSGFNEQYF,TGCAGTGCTAGAAACCAAGGGGACAGTTCAGGGTTTAACGAGCAGTACTTC
TRBD1,TRBJ2-5,TRBV18,few,CASSQGQEVTQYF,TGTGCCAGCTCACAGGGACAGGAAGTGACCCAGTACTTC
-,TRBJ2-5,TRBV10-3,many,CAISTGISHQETQYF,TGTGCCATCAGTACAGGGATTAGCCACCAAGAGACCCAGTACTTC
TRBD1,TRBJ1-6,TRBV3-1,few,CASSQVGQGAAGASPLHF,TGTGCCAGCAGCCAAGTTGGCCAGGGGGCGGCTGGGGCTTCACCCCTCCACTTT
-,TRBJ2-7,TRBV7-2,-,CASSLARDLSYEQYF,TGTGCCAGCAGCTTAGCGCGGGACCTCTCCTACGAGCAGTACTTC
-,TRBJ1-2,TRBV28,-,CASDSLTRDYGYTF,TGTGCCAGCGACAGCCTCACTCGCGACTATGGCTACACCTTC